Shown below are 8 T cell receptor beta chains from a single sample sequenced in a study of CD8+CD57+ T cells in acquired aplastic anemia. The sequenced patients had an expansion of CD8+CD57+ cells seen by flow cytometry. Researchers used genomic DNA as the template to profile TCR beta VDJ and CDR3. TCRdb recomputed calls from the reads with MiXCR, one row per CDR3 protein. Of approximately 190,000 distinct CDR3 sequences in the sample, 40% to 55% are singletons; the top ten hold about 8.8%. The sample taken for sequencing was sorted CD4+, CD8+, or CD8+CD57+ T cells (not recorded which) from PBMCs. Every receptor here comes from a human donor with aplastic anemia.

This clonotype was counted many times. The chain combines TRBV6-1 with TRBJ2-7; 7 nucleotides agree with TRBD1. Germline V gives CDR1 MNHNS, CDR2 SASEGT. The CDR3 runs to 14 residues. V was clipped by 5 bases and J by 2 bases; unmatched bases: 6. The CDR3 is CASSLGTAPYEQYF. In nucleotides, the CDR3 is TGTGCCAGCAGTCTGGGGACAGCCCCCTACGAGCAGTACTTC.

Many counts were recorded for this clonotype. V is TRBV2 and J is TRBJ2-5; D not certain. The CDR3 has 14 amino acids. Trimming removed 7 bases at V and 5 bases at J, with 17 bases between. Germline V lookup: CDR1 SNHLY, CDR2 FYNNEI. The CDR3 DNA reads TGTGCCAGCACCCTAGAGGTGCTTCTCGAGACCCAGTACTTC. This encodes CASTLEVLLETQYF.

This clonotype was seen a handful of times. This rearrangement joins TRBV5-4 to TRBJ2-1, with 10 positions matching TRBD1. Germline V gives CDR1 SGHNT, CDR2 YYREEE (reference sequence). Trimming at V came to 0 bases and at J to 8 bases, leaving 2 bases not matched to a gene. The CDR3 is 14 residues long. The CDR3 region is CASSLAGQGDEQFF. CDR3 bases: TGTGCCAGCAGCTTGGCCGGACAGGGGGATGAGCAGTTCTTC.

This clonotype was observed many times. The genes are TRBV5-1 and TRBJ2-7; TRBD2 matches 14 bases. The V segment lost 4 bases and the J segment 0 bases; nucleotides outside the gene matches: 3. Germline-derived CDR1 and CDR2 are SGHRS and YFSETQ. CDR3 size: 16 residues. CDR3 in amino acids: CASSRLAGGPSYEQYF. CDR3 coding DNA: TGCGCCAGCAGCCGACTAGCGGGAGGGCCCTCCTACGAGCAGTACTTC.

J is TRBJ1-1 and V is TRBV19; 7 positions agree with TRBD1. This CDR3 has 13 residues. V lost 0 bases to trimming and J lost 9 bases; unmatched junction nucleotides: 4. Germline CDR1 and CDR2: LNHDA and SQIVND (reference sequence). CDR3: CASSIEGTAQAFF. CDR3 DNA sequence: TGTGCCAGTAGTATAGAGGGGACAGCCCAAGCTTTCTTT.

This clonotype was seen ten or more times. The J gene is TRBJ2-6, the V gene TRBV9, with D uncertain. Trimming left V 6 bases short and J 0 bases short, with 10 bases between. The CDR3 length is 15 residues. The V gene's germline CDR1 is SGDLS and CDR2 YYNGEE. This CDR3 is CASTKQSSGANVLTF. Written as DNA, the CDR3 is TGTGCCAGCACCAAACAGAGCTCTGGGGCCAACGTCCTGACTTTC.

The chain has TRBV19 and TRBJ2-1; 9 nucleotides align to TRBD2. This CDR3 is built from 11 residues. The germline V gene has CDR1 LNHDA and CDR2 SQIVND (reference sequence). The ends lost 5 bases at V and 14 bases at J; junction bases unmatched: 4. CDR3 in DNA: TGTGCCAGTAGTGGGTGGACTAGCGAGTTCTTC. Translation: CASSGWTSEFF.

The chain recombines TRBV2 with TRBJ1-6; a weak D match, TRBD1 (6 bases). Germline V gives CDR1 SNHLY, CDR2 FYNNEI. V was shortened by 6 bases and J by 8 bases, with 23 bases between the two germline ends. CDR3 size: 17 residues. CDR3 sequence (DNA): TGTGCCAGCAGCGCCGGGACACGGGCGTCGATGGATTCACCCCTCCACTTT. It encodes CASSAGTRASMDSPLHF.